Listed below are T cell receptor beta chains from one sample, sequenced in a study of vaccination effects on CD4 cells after COVID-19. These TCRs' antigens remain unknown. TCRdb's copy holds only in-frame clones and misses some; the assay was immunoSEQ multiplex PCR. The table lists around 21,000 clones, roughly two thirds of them singletons. The starting material was CD4+ T cells from PBMCs cultured with HCoV-NL63 spike peptides, obtained before COVID-19 vaccination. The receptors come from a human donor who received a COVID-19 vaccine. CDR3s include the opening cysteine and the closing phenylalanine or tryptophan. The D gene is left open where the match is weak. Clone size is stated in some rows and not others, as once, few, many or a class when expanded.

len,v_gene,j_gene,d_gene,abundance,CDR3aa,CDR3nt
14,TRBV19,TRBJ2-6,NA,NA,CASRFSTGANVLTF,TGTGCCAGTAGGTTCAGTACTGGGGCCAACGTCCTGACTTTC
14,TRBV7-9,TRBJ2-1,NA,once,CASSLSTRKDEQFF,TGTGCCAGCAGTCTATCTACACGGAAGGATGAGCAGTTCTTC
14,TRBV6-6,TRBJ2-1,TRBD1,few,CASSTGTGGTWQFF,TGTGCCAGCAGCACCGGGACAGGGGGCACTTGGCAGTTCTTC
15,TRBV27,TRBJ1-6,TRBD1,NA,CASSLSRDSNSPLHF,TGTGCCAGCAGTTTAAGCCGGGACAGTAATTCACCCCTCCACTTT
20,TRBV4-1,TRBJ2-6,NA,NA,CASSQEMGWGKGVGANVLTF,TGCGCCAGCAGCCAAGAAATGGGGTGGGGTAAGGGGGTTGGGGCCAACGTCCTGACTTTC
13,TRBV30,TRBJ1-6,TRBD1,NA,CAWNRQGRTPLHF,TGTGCCTGGAATCGACAGGGGAGGACACCCCTCCACTTT
16,TRBV6-2/TRBV6-3,TRBJ1-5,NA,few,CASSYSSVMSNQPQHF,TGTGCCAGCAGTTACTCGAGCGTTATGAGCAATCAGCCCCAGCATTTT
13,TRBV3-1/TRBV3-2,TRBJ2-7,NA,NA,CASSDKLPYEQYF,TGTGCCAGCAGCGACAAATTACCCTACGAGCAGTACTTC
13,TRBV5-1,TRBJ1-1,NA,NA,CASSFNGGTEAFF,TGCGCCAGCAGCTTTAACGGGGGGACTGAAGCTTTCTTT
14,TRBV27,TRBJ1-1,NA,NA,CASSLSGTTTEAFF,TGTGCCAGCAGTCTTTCCGGGACGACCACTGAAGCTTTCTTT
12,TRBV12-3/TRBV12-4,TRBJ1-1,NA,NA,CASSLVAVVAFF,TGTGCCAGCAGTTTAGTGGCGGTAGTAGCTTTCTTT
16,TRBV11-3,TRBJ2-3,TRBD2,NA,CASSPRLAGEGDTQYF,TGTGCCAGCAGCCCCAGACTAGCGGGAGAAGGAGATACGCAGTATTTT
16,TRBV5-1,TRBJ2-1,TRBD1,NA,CASSFTGTGTLNEQFF,TGCGCCAGCAGCTTCACCGGGACAGGAACCTTAAATGAGCAGTTCTTC
14,TRBV25-1,TRBJ2-3,NA,NA,CASSVEGPADTQYF,TGTGCCAGCAGTGTCGAGGGTCCGGCAGATACGCAGTATTTT
17,TRBV3-1/TRBV3-2,TRBJ2-7,TRBD2,NA,CASSQDRGGVGPYEQYF,TGTGCCAGCAGCCAAGATCGGGGGGGAGTAGGTCCCTACGAGCAGTACTTC
14,TRBV7-9,TRBJ2-7,NA,NA,CASSSLNRHHEQYF,TGTGCCAGCAGCTCGCTAAACAGGCATCACGAGCAGTACTTC
15,TRBV5-1,TRBJ2-7,NA,NA,CASSFRGGSDYEQYF,TGCGCCAGCAGCTTTCGAGGGGGGTCGGACTACGAGCAGTACTTC
13,TRBV7-9,TRBJ1-6,NA,once,CASSLGLYSPLHF,TGTGCCAGCAGCTTAGGTCTATATTCGCCCCTCCACTTT
12,TRBV5-6,TRBJ2-7,NA,NA,CASSLWESEQYF,TGTGCCAGCAGCTTGTGGGAAAGCGAGCAGTACTTC
17,TRBV7-8,TRBJ2-1,TRBD2,few,CASSTRLAGAFYNEQFF,TGTGCCAGCAGCACACGACTAGCGGGAGCTTTCTACAATGAGCAGTTCTTC
15,TRBV3-1/TRBV3-2,TRBJ2-2,NA,NA,CASSQSYSGTGELFF,TGTGCCAGCAGCCAAAGCTACAGTGGGACCGGGGAGCTGTTTTTT
14,TRBV5-1,TRBJ2-3,NA,NA,CASSLSRSPDTQYF,TGCGCCAGCAGCTTGTCTCGGAGCCCAGATACGCAGTATTTT
15,TRBV19,TRBJ2-7,TRBD1,once,CASSIGTGGSYEQYF,TGTGCCAGTAGTATCGGGACAGGGGGCTCCTACGAGCAGTACTTC
16,TRBV19,TRBJ2-1,TRBD2,NA,CASSPRAGGSYNEQFF,TGTGCCAGTAGTCCCCGTGCGGGGGGCTCCTACAATGAGCAGTTCTTC
15,TRBV7-9,TRBJ1-2,NA,NA,CASSLGVAGSYGYTF,TGTGCCAGCAGCTTAGGAGTGGCGGGGTCCTATGGCTACACCTTC
15,TRBV25-1,TRBJ1-2,TRBD1,once,CASSEDRGRNYGYTF,TGTGCCAGCAGTGAGGACAGGGGGCGGAACTATGGCTACACCTTC
16,TRBV14,TRBJ2-4,TRBD1,NA,CASSPTGQGGKNIQYF,TGTGCCAGCAGTCCGACCGGACAGGGCGGGAAAAACATTCAGTACTTC
18,TRBV5-1,TRBJ2-2,NA,NA,CASSLDPFAATNTGELFF,TGCGCCAGCAGCTTGGACCCTTTTGCAGCGACGAACACCGGGGAGCTGTTTTTT
14,TRBV5-1,TRBJ1-3,TRBD1,NA,CASSPDRVRNTIYF,TGCGCCAGCAGCCCGGACAGGGTGAGGAACACCATATATTTT
14,TRBV29-1,TRBJ2-7,NA,NA,CSGRPTGHLYEQYF,TGCAGCGGTCGACCTACGGGACACCTCTACGAGCAGTACTTC
13,TRBV10-1,TRBJ2-2,TRBD1,NA,CASRTGATGELFF,TGCGCCAGCAGGACAGGGGCGACCGGGGAGCTGTTTTTT
15,TRBV5-8,TRBJ2-7,TRBD2,NA,CASSPWTSGSYEQYF,TGTGCCAGCAGTCCCTGGACTAGCGGGAGCTACGAGCAGTACTTC
15,TRBV7-8,TRBJ1-5,NA,NA,CASSLVSGGNQPQHF,TGTGCCAGCAGCTTAGTTTCAGGGGGCAATCAGCCCCAGCATTTT
14,TRBV2,TRBJ1-6,NA,few,CASSRGQGNSPLHF,TGTGCCAGCAGCAGAGGTCAGGGTAATTCACCCCTCCACTTT
12,TRBV2,TRBJ2-7,NA,NA,CASNHLGDEQYF,TGTGCCAGCAATCACCTGGGGGACGAGCAGTACTTC
17,TRBV27,TRBJ2-1,TRBD1,few,CASTRTGSSLGYNEQFF,TGTGCCAGCACTCGGACAGGGTCGTCCCTCGGGTACAATGAGCAGTTCTTC
14,TRBV19,TRBJ1-3,NA,NA,CASSILNSGNTIYF,TGTGCCAGTAGTATACTGAACTCTGGAAACACCATATATTTT
11,TRBV12-3/TRBV12-4,TRBJ2-1,NA,NA,CASSLRNEQFF,TGTGCCAGCAGTTTACGCAATGAGCAGTTCTTC
14,TRBV18,TRBJ2-7,TRBD1,NA,CASSQTGAPYEQYF,TGTGCCAGCTCACAAACAGGGGCCCCGTACGAGCAGTACTTC
11,TRBV5-1,TRBJ2-5,NA,NA,CASSIRETQYF,TGCGCCAGCTCGATAAGGGAGACCCAGTACTTC
17,TRBV5-1,TRBJ1-2,NA,NA,CASSLVPGQTTNYGYTF,TGCGCCAGCAGCTTGGTTCCAGGACAGACTACTAACTATGGCTACACCTTC
14,TRBV19,TRBJ1-1,NA,NA,CASSMNRVGTEAFF,TGTGCCAGTAGTATGAACAGGGTCGGGACTGAAGCTTTCTTT
13,TRBV7-8,TRBJ1-2,NA,NA,CASSAGRNYGYTF,TGTGCCAGCAGCGCGGGACGTAACTATGGCTACACCTTC
13,TRBV24-1,TRBJ1-5,NA,NA,CATGDRSNQPQHF,TGTGCCACCGGGGACCGATCAAATCAGCCCCAGCATTTT
14,TRBV9,TRBJ1-2,TRBD1,NA,CASSVSGQGHGYTF,TGTGCCAGCAGCGTTAGTGGACAGGGACATGGCTACACCTTC
16,TRBV18,TRBJ1-3,TRBD1,NA,CASSPGDRSSGNTIYF,TGTGCCAGCTCACCAGGGGACAGGAGCTCTGGAAACACCATATATTTT